The 17 T cell receptor beta chains in this list originate from one sample, sequenced in a study of patients and donors after allogeneic stem cell transplantation. TCRdb processed the RT-PCR reads anew with MiXCR; each CDR3 protein has one entry. The sample consists of 920,000 or so distinct CDR3 sequences, about a sixth of them appearing once. The sequenced sample consisted of blood, either unsorted or a sorted T cell fraction (not recorded which). The source of these receptors is a human donor who was either an allogeneic HSCT recipient or a stem cell or donor lymphocyte infusion donor (not recorded which). It is not recorded whose cells these are; they may come from a transplant donor.

The chain employs TRBV9 and TRBJ2-2, with 10 bases matching TRBD2. The germline V gene has CDR1 SGDLS and CDR2 YYNGEE. Trimming took 0 bases from V and 2 from J; bases not matched to a gene: 4. The CDR3 is 17 residues long. In DNA, the CDR3 is TGTGCCAGCAGCGTAGGTAGCGGGGGGCCAAACACCGGGGAGCTGTTTTTT. Amino acids: CASSVGSGGPNTGELFF.

This clonotype was picked up many times. The chain has TRBV5-1 and TRBJ2-5; TRBD1 aligns across 7 bases. V lost 4 bases to trimming and J lost 4 bases; unmatched junction nucleotides: 7. This CDR3 spans 14 amino acids. Germline CDR1 is SGHRS and CDR2 is YFSETQ. The DNA of the CDR3 is TGCGCCAGCAGCATAGACCGGGACAGAGAGACCCAGTACTTC. Protein: CASSIDRDRETQYF.

The chain uses TRBV5-5 and TRBJ1-6; 8 nucleotides line up with TRBD1. Germline assignment: CDR1 SGHKS and CDR2 YYEKEE (reference sequence). This CDR3 is built from 17 residues. V dropped 5 bases and J dropped 0; count of bases not matched to a gene: 7. The CDR3 coding sequence is TGTGCCAGCAGGGAGGGACAGGCCAGCTCCTATAATTCACCCCTCCACTTT. Translated: CASREGQASSYNSPLHF.

This clonotype was picked up a small number of times. CDR3 in amino acids: CSARALAGAGDTQYF. CDR3 sequence (DNA): TGCAGTGCTAGAGCTCTAGCGGGGGCGGGAGATACGCAGTATTTT. The V and J genes are TRBV20-1 and TRBJ2-3; 10 nucleotides line up with TRBD2. V shed 1 base, J shed 5 bases, and the junction held 6 bases outside the gene matches. CDR3 length: 15 residues. Germline V gene data show CDR1 as DFQATT and CDR2 as SNEGSKA (reference sequence).

In this sample, this clonotype turned up many times. The rearrangement links TRBV12-3 or TRBV12-4 to TRBJ1-2; D remains unclear. The ends were cut back, 5 bases at V and 5 bases at J, with 6 bases in the middle. This CDR3 contains 11 residues. The CDR3: CASSRSYGYTF. The CDR3 coding sequence is TGTGCCAGCAGTCGAAGTTATGGCTACACCTTC.

This clonotype was recorded a few times. The chain has TRBV29-1 and TRBJ2-5; 8 nucleotides agree with TRBD1. Trimming removed 4 bases from V and 0 bases from J; junction bases left unmatched: 4. Germline V gene data show CDR1 as SQVTM and CDR2 as ANQGSEA. The CDR3 totals 14 residues. The CDR3 is CSVGQGRYQETQYF. The CDR3 DNA follows: TGCAGCGTTGGACAGGGGAGATACCAAGAGACCCAGTACTTC.

This chain uses TRBV27 with TRBJ2-3; TRBD2 matches at 7 bases. CDR1 and CDR2 from the germline V gene are MNHEY and SMNVEV (reference sequence). The CDR3 is 15 amino acids. V trimming: 8 bases; J trimming: 4 bases; junction bases outside the gene matches: 12. CDR3 bases: TGTGCCAGCCTAGGAGTGGGAGGGCCGTCAGATACGCAGTATTTT. Translating it yields CASLGVGGPSDTQYF.

This clonotype occurred a few times. The chain links TRBV12-3 or TRBV12-4 to TRBJ2-7; TRBD1 matches at 7 bases. V lost 1 base to trimming and J lost 5 bases; unmatched junction nucleotides: 5. This CDR3 contains 14 residues. The CDR3 bases are TGTGCCAGCAGTTTAGAGAGGGGGCGGGACGAGCAGTACTTC. Its protein is CASSLERGRDEQYF.

This rearrangement joins TRBV6-1 to TRBJ2-1; no reliable D call. V was clipped by 8 bases and J by 0 bases, with 8 bases between them. The CDR3 extends over 13 amino acids. Germline CDR1 reads MNHNS; CDR2 reads SASEGT. CDR3 region: CASGANSYNEQFF. In DNA, the CDR3 is TGTGCCAGCGGTGCAAACTCCTACAATGAGCAGTTCTTC.

J is TRBJ2-7 and V is TRBV4-1; D is possibly TRBD2 (7 bases). Germline V gene sequence: CDR1 MGHRA, CDR2 YSYEKL. The CDR3 contains 15 residues. V gave up 1 base and J gave up 3 bases, with 13 bases separating them. As DNA, the CDR3 is TGCGCCAGCAGCCAAGTGGAGGGGGGGATCTACGAGCAGTACTTC. It translates to CASSQVEGGIYEQYF.

This clonotype came up many times. Mismatch with germline at one junction end may stem from a read error. CDR3 bases: TGTGCCAGCAGTTTGGGGCCAGGGGAGACCCAGTACTTC. This codes for CASSLGPGETQYF. This sequence joins TRBV5-1 and TRBJ2-5; D is possibly TRBD1 (5 bases). Germline V gives CDR1 SGHRS, CDR2 YFSETQ. The CDR3 sequence is 13 residues long.

V and J are TRBV4-3 and TRBJ1-5; the D is unclear. CDR3 length: 15 amino acids. The V gene lost 0 bases and the J gene lost 4 bases, with 10 bases spanning the gap. Per germline, CDR1 LGHNA and CDR2 YSLEER. CDR3 protein: CASSQDMSPNQPQHF. DNA for the CDR3: TGCGCCAGCAGCCAAGATATGTCCCCTAATCAGCCCCAGCATTTT.

This clonotype was recorded many times. The rearrangement links TRBV5-1 to TRBJ2-2; D not certain. The germline V and J ends were trimmed by 6 bases and 0 bases, with 9 bases remaining between them. CDR1 and CDR2 from the germline V gene are SGHRS and YFSETQ. This CDR3 region has 14 residues. CDR3 loop: CASNREANTGELFF. CDR3 DNA sequence: TGCGCCAGCAACAGAGAAGCGAACACCGGGGAGCTGTTTTTT.

The chain employs TRBV4-2 and TRBJ1-5; weak D call: TRBD1 (5 bases). This CDR3 comprises 16 residues. Germline CDR1 reads LGHNA; CDR2 reads YNFKEQ. With 0 bases removed from V and 5 bases from J, the gap between germline ends came to 14 bases. CDR3 sequence (DNA): TGTGCCAGCAGCCAAGAGGTCCGCGGGGGGGATCAGCCCCAGCATTTT. Its translation is CASSQEVRGGDQPQHF.

The rearrangement joins TRBV7-3 to TRBJ2-6; D is uncertain. The ends were cut back, 1 base at V and 1 base at J, with 8 bases in the middle. Germline lookup yields CDR1 SGHTA and CDR2 FQGTGA. The CDR3 sequence is 16 residues long. The DNA of the CDR3 is TGTGCCAGCAGCTTAATGGGTGCTTCTGGGGCCAACGTCCTGACTTTC. It translates to CASSLMGASGANVLTF.

This clonotype was seen ten or more times. The V gene is TRBV7-9, the J gene TRBJ2-5; D is undetermined. Per the germline V gene, CDR1 is SEHNR and CDR2 is FQNEAQ (reference sequence). Trimming took off 4 bases at V and 4 bases at J, with 13 bases between the two ends. This CDR3 comprises 14 residues. The CDR3 sequence: CASSSMRRAETQYF. The CDR3 DNA follows: TGTGCCAGCAGCTCGATGCGTAGGGCAGAGACCCAGTACTTC.

This clonotype was counted between two and nine times. The chain has TRBV10-3 and TRBJ2-5, with no clear D. CDR1 and CDR2 from the germline V gene are ENHRY and SYGVKD. V lost 1 base to trimming and J lost 2 bases, with 2 bases between them. The CDR3 extends over 12 amino acids. The CDR3, as DNA: TGTGCCATCAGTGAGTTTCAAGAGACCCAGTACTTC. It yields the protein CAISEFQETQYF.